This T cell receptor beta chain was retrieved from a study of metastatic and nonmetastatic thyroid tumors. CDR3 length: 12 residues. Germline V gene sequence: CDR1 MNHNS, CDR2 SASEGT. V lost 8 bases to trimming and J lost 4 bases, with 9 bases between them. TCRdb re-called the PCR reads through MiXCR. The sample includes under 35,000 clones, approximately 19% of them seen just once. No treatment had been given to any patient before thyroid surgery. This clone was found many times. Sequencing input: blood. V and J are TRBV6-1 and TRBJ1-5; the D is unclear. The receptor was isolated from a female donor with papillary thyroid cancer or a benign thyroid nodule (not recorded which). Some clones in this sample may be carry-over from other donors' samples. Here the CDR3 reads CASPSGNQPQHF. DNA of the CDR3: TGTGCCAGCCCGTCGGGGAATCAGCCCCAGCATTTT.